The 24 T cell receptor beta chains given below trace back to one sample, sequenced in a study of identical twins listed by TCRdb under 2016. Receptor amplification or capture employed 5' RACE. The sequencer listed for this sample is Illumina HiSeq 2000. In TCRdb, the public reads were trimmed at Q25 with fastp and aligned with MiXCR, with productive beta chains retained. Each CDR3 protein appears once, grouped with its most common genes and DNA. Present in this sample are hundreds of thousands of distinct CDR3 sequences, under 9.5% of which were seen just once. The biggest ten clones account for 2.1% of the sample. The same specimen was also included in a second study, on yellow fever vaccine responses in identical twins.

Sequenced: memory (CD45RO+) T cells sorted from blood. Taken with the paper, the label for cell subset or site translates to: CD45RO+ enriched T cells. These receptors came from a young woman in good health.

The CDR3: CASSLTAGRLEQYF. For the CDR3, the DNA is TGTGCCAGCAGTTTAACTGCCGGGAGGCTCGAGCAGTACTTC. The chain uses TRBV28 and TRBJ2-7; TRBD2 matches at 7 bases. Germline V gene data show CDR1 as MDHEN and CDR2 as SYDVKM. With V trimmed by 2 bases and J by 6 bases, 7 bases remained unmatched. The CDR3 length is 14 residues.

The chain uses TRBV10-3 and TRBJ2-1; TRBD2 matches at 8 bases. The CDR3 has 11 amino acids. Trimming at V came to 9 bases and at J to 10 bases, leaving 5 bases not matched to a gene. Germline values: CDR1 ENHRY, CDR2 SYGVKD. DNA of the CDR3: TGTGCCATAAAGACTAGCGAGGAGCAGTTCTTC. Protein product: CAIKTSEEQFF.

This clonotype has more than one count but fewer than ten. The chain uses TRBV20-1 and TRBJ2-3; possible D gene TRBD2, 5 bases. Germline CDR1 and CDR2: DFQATT and SNEGSKA (reference sequence). Trimming removed 7 bases at V and 0 bases at J, with 8 bases between. There are 12 residues in the CDR3. CDR3 bases: TGCAGTGAAGAGGGTAGCACAGATACGCAGTATTTT. Translated: CSEEGSTDTQYF.

Ten or more counts support this clonotype. The gene calls are TRBV11-2 and TRBJ2-6, with TRBD2 matching over 13 bases. Germline V gives CDR1 SGHAT, CDR2 FQNNGV. After removal of 5 bases from V and 3 bases from J, the junction contained 10 bases not matched to a gene. The CDR3 totals 19 residues. This CDR3 is CASSPNLLAGGLGANVLTF. The DNA of the CDR3 is TGTGCCAGCAGCCCCAACTTACTAGCGGGGGGGCTTGGGGCCAACGTCCTGACTTTC.

The rearrangement uses TRBV6-4 and TRBJ1-6, with TRBD1 matching 9 bases. This CDR3 has 15 residues. CDR1 is MRHNA, CDR2 SNTAGT, per germline. The V gene end was trimmed by 4 bases and the J gene end by 5 bases; junction bases not matched to a gene: 3. Here the CDR3 reads CASSAGQGNNSPLHF. The CDR3 DNA follows: TGTGCCAGCAGTGCCGGACAGGGGAATAATTCACCCCTCCACTTT.

This clonotype has at least ten counts. V and J are TRBV7-2 and TRBJ1-1; D remains unclear. Deletions cut 6 bases from V and 4 bases from J, with 30 bases between. The CDR3 runs 19 residues. The germline V gene has CDR1 SGHTA and CDR2 FQGNSA. CDR3 bases: TGTGCCAGCAGAGATCTACGAACTCCCAAAGGAGCTGGAAGCACTGAAGCTTTCTTT. It translates to CASRDLRTPKGAGSTEAFF.

A few counts support this clonotype. V usage is TRBV6-2 or TRBV6-3 and J usage is TRBJ1-5; 9 nucleotides line up with TRBD1. With 5 bases clipped from V and 7 bases from J, the junction kept 12 bases outside the gene matches. This CDR3 spans 16 amino acids. Germline V gene sequence: CDR1 MNHEY, CDR2 SVGEGT. The CDR3 bases are TGTGCCAGCAGTCCTACGGCCGGGACAGGGTGGCAGCCCCAGCATTTT. Protein product: CASSPTAGTGWQPQHF.

The sample holds a few counts of this clonotype. V usage is TRBV28 and J usage is TRBJ2-7; a weak D match, TRBD1 (7 bases). Deletions cut 3 bases from V and 5 bases from J, with 17 bases between. This CDR3 has 15 amino acids. Germline V CDR1 and CDR2: MDHEN, SYDVKM. The CDR3 DNA reads as TGTGCCAGCAGTTTTGCGGGACAGTATCAGAACGAGCAGTACGTC. Its protein is CASSFAGQYQNEQYV.

The genes are TRBV19 and TRBJ2-2; the match to TRBD2 covers 8 bases. Germline V gene lookup returns CDR1 LNHDA and CDR2 SQIVND (reference sequence). Trimming cost V 8 bases and J 6 bases; bases outside gene matches: 8. The CDR3 extends over 14 amino acids. CDR3 in amino acids: CASRGGEESGELFF. CDR3 bases: TGTGCCAGTCGGGGGGGGGAGGAATCCGGGGAGCTGTTTTTT.

The V and J genes are TRBV10-2 and TRBJ2-2; 9 bases match TRBD1. Germline V gene lookup returns CDR1 WSHSY and CDR2 SAAADI. V shed 2 bases, J shed 3 bases, and the junction held 7 bases outside the gene matches. The CDR3 spans 17 residues. CDR3 bases: TGCGCCAGCAGTGAGGGGACAGGGTATAGGGACACCGGGGAGCTGTTTTTT. The encoded protein is CASSEGTGYRDTGELFF.

This clonotype was seen only a few times. The chain is built from TRBV18 and TRBJ1-1; weak D call: TRBD1 (5 bases). The germline V gene encodes CDR1 KGHSH and CDR2 LQKENI. V shed 3 bases and J shed 4 bases, with 6 bases lying between them. This CDR3 has 12 amino acids. CDR3 region: CASSPGRTEAFF. In DNA form, the CDR3 reads TGTGCCAGCTCACCGGGGCGCACTGAAGCTTTCTTT.

The chain couples TRBV29-1 to TRBJ1-4, with 7 positions matching TRBD1. Trimming removed 4 bases from V and 8 bases from J; junction bases left unmatched: 10. This CDR3 has 14 amino acids. The germline V gene encodes CDR1 SQVTM and CDR2 ANQGSEA. CDR3 region: CSVGGQLIWEKLFF. For the CDR3, the DNA is TGCAGCGTTGGGGGACAGCTAATTTGGGAAAAACTGTTTTTT.

This clonotype was counted only a few times. The V call is TRBV19, the J call TRBJ1-5; weak D call: TRBD1 (5 bases). The germline V gene has CDR1 LNHDA and CDR2 SQIVND (reference sequence). The CDR3 is made up of 13 amino acids. Deletions cut 0 bases from V and 7 bases from J, with 7 bases between. The CDR3 region is CASSIDRGQPQHF. The CDR3 coding sequence is TGTGCCAGTAGTATAGATCGGGGCCAGCCCCAGCATTTT.

Ten or more counts support this clonotype. J is TRBJ1-1 and V is TRBV14; no clear D. Trimming shortened V by 3 bases and J by 4 bases, and 12 bases separated the two germline ends. This CDR3 spans 14 amino acids. In germline, CDR1 is SGHDN, CDR2 FVKESK. This CDR3 reads CASSQGLIGTEAFF. In DNA, the CDR3 is TGTGCCAGCAGCCAGGGCCTTATCGGCACTGAAGCTTTCTTT.

This clonotype was recorded many times. The chain employs TRBV12-3 or TRBV12-4 and TRBJ2-5; TRBD2 aligns across 14 bases. Germline trimming cut 3 bases from V and 6 bases from J; bases unmatched to any gene: 3. The CDR3 has 15 amino acids. The CDR3 nucleotides read TGTGCCAGCAGTTTGGGGACTAGCGGGGGAAAGACCCAGTACTTC. It translates to CASSLGTSGGKTQYF.

A word on this clonotype: A much larger clone sits a single nucleotide away, making a read error possible. V gene TRBV29-1 combines with J gene TRBJ2-1, with D unresolved. Germline CDR1 and CDR2: SQVTM and ANQGSEA. The CDR3 covers 15 residues. Trimming removed 4 bases from V and 5 bases from J, with 18 bases in between. In DNA form, the CDR3 reads TGCAGCGTTGTGGAAGAGAACAAGAAAGACAATGAGCAGTTCTTC. This encodes CSVVEENKKDNEQFF.

The CDR3 here is CSVEGGGRTGELFF. The CDR3 DNA is TGCAGCGTCGAGGGCGGCGGGAGGACCGGGGAGCTGTTTTTT. The chain uses TRBV29-1 and TRBJ2-2; 8 nucleotides line up with TRBD2. Germline V lookup: CDR1 SQVTM, CDR2 ANQGSEA. The junction had 8 bases not matched to a gene; V was cut back by 6 bases and J by 5 bases. The CDR3 runs 14 residues.

This clonotype showed up many times. This chain joins TRBV15 and TRBJ1-1; D is undetermined. Trimming pared 0 bases from V and 6 bases from J, leaving 5 bases between. CDR1 is LNHNV, CDR2 YYDKDF, per germline (reference sequence). CDR3 length equals 12 residues. The DNA for the CDR3 is TGTGCCACCAGCAGAGATTTGGCTGAAGCTTTCTTT. Translation gives CATSRDLAEAFF.

The rearrangement uses TRBV12-3 or TRBV12-4 and TRBJ1-6, with D uncertain. V gave up 3 bases and J gave up 10 bases, with 7 bases separating them. The length of the CDR3 is 12 residues. Here the CDR3 DNA reads TGTGCCAGCAGTTTTATACGATCACCCCTCCACTTT. It specifies CASSFIRSPLHF.

This clonotype was picked up a small number of times. The chain couples TRBV5-1 to TRBJ1-1; 11 positions match TRBD1. The CDR3 covers 15 residues. CDR1 and CDR2 (germline): SGHRS, YFSETQ. Losses at the gene ends were 1 base for V and 4 bases for J; bases not matched to a gene: 3. The CDR3 here is CASSLTGQGATEAFF. DNA for the CDR3: TGCGCCAGCAGCTTGACCGGACAGGGGGCCACTGAAGCTTTCTTT.

The chain uses TRBV11-3 and TRBJ2-3; D gene unclear. Germline V gene data show CDR1 as SGHNT and CDR2 as YENEEA. This CDR3 region has 14 residues. Deletions cut 5 bases from V and 0 bases from J, with 9 bases between. CDR3 residues: CASSLKLSTDTQYF. CDR3 bases: TGTGCCAGCAGCCTCAAGTTGAGCACAGATACGCAGTATTTT.

There are a few counts of this clonotype. The chain carries TRBV5-1 and TRBJ2-7, with 14 bases aligning to TRBD2. The J segment lost 1 base and the V segment lost 4 bases, leaving 10 bases of the junction unmatched. This CDR3 has 18 amino acids. Germline V gene lookup returns CDR1 SGHRS and CDR2 YFSETQ. CDR3 sequence reads: CASSPRGTSGGSSYEQYV. The CDR3 coding sequence is TGCGCCAGCAGCCCCCGGGGGACTAGCGGGGGATCTTCCTACGAGCAGTACGTC.

The sample holds many counts of this clonotype. The chain combines TRBV4-1 with TRBJ2-1; D ambiguous. This CDR3 comprises 17 residues. Germline CDR1 reads MGHRA; CDR2 reads YSYEKL. The germline V and J ends were trimmed by 5 bases and 0 bases, with 17 bases remaining between them. The CDR3 DNA is TGCGCCAGCAGCATACTGCCCTGGGTGAGCTCCTACAATGAGCAGTTCTTC. Amino acids: CASSILPWVSSYNEQFF.

V is TRBV27 and J is TRBJ2-2, with D possibly being TRBD2 (6 bases). V was shortened by 10 bases and J by 5 bases, with 14 bases between the two germline ends. Looked up from germline, CDR1 is MNHEY and CDR2 is SMNVEV (reference sequence). The CDR3 is made up of 13 amino acids. CDR3 DNA: TGTGCCACTCGGGAGTTAGATACCGGGGAGCTGTTTTTT. The encoded protein is CATRELDTGELFF.